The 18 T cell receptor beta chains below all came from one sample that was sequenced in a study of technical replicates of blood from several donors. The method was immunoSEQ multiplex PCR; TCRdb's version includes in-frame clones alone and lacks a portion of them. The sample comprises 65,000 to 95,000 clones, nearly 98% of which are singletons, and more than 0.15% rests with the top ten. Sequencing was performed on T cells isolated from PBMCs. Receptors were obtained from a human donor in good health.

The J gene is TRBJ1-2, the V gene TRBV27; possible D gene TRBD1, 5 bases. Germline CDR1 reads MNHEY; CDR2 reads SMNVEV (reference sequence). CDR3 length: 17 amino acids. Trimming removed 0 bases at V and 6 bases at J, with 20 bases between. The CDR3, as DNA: TGTGCCAGCAGTTTATCGTCCAGGGCCCTTGTTTTGAATGGCTACACCTTC. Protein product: CASSLSSRALVLNGYTF.

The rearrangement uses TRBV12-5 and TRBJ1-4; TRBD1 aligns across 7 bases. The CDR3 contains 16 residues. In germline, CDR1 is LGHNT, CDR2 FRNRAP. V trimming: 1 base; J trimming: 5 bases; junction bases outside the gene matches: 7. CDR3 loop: CASGLERTGRNEKLFF. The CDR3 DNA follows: TGTGCTAGTGGTTTGGAAAGGACAGGTAGAAATGAAAAACTGTTTTTT.

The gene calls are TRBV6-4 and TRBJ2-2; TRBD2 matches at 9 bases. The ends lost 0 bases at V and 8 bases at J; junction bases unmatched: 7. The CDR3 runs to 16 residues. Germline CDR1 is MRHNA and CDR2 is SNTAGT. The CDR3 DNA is TGTGCCAGCAGTGACTCTAGCGGGGGAGAACAAGGGGAGCTGTTTTTT. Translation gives CASSDSSGGEQGELFF.

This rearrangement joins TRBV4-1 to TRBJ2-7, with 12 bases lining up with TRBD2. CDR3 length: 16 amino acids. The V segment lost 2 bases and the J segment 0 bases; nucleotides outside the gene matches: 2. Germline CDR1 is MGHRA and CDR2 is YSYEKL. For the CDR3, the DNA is TGCGCCAGCAGCCAACCGACTAGCGGGGGCTCCTACGAGCAGTACTTC. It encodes CASSQPTSGGSYEQYF.

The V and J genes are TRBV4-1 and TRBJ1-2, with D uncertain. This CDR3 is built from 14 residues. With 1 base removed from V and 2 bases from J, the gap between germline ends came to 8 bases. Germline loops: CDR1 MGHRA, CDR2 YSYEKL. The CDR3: CASSQVGSNYGYTF. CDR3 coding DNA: TGCGCCAGCAGCCAAGTCGGGTCCAACTATGGCTACACCTTC.

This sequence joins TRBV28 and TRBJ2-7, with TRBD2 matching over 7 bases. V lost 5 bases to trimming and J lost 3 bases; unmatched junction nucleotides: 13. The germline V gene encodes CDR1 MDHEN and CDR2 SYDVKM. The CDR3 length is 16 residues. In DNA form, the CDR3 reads TGTGCCAGCAGTCCTTTTTTGGGGAGGGCCATCTACGAGCAGTACTTC. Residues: CASSPFLGRAIYEQYF.

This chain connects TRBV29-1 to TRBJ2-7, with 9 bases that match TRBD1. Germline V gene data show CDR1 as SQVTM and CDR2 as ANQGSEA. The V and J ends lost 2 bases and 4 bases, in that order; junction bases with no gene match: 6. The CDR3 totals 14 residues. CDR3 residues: CSVEITGGAYEQYF. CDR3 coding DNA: TGCAGCGTTGAAATCACAGGGGGCGCATACGAGCAGTACTTC.

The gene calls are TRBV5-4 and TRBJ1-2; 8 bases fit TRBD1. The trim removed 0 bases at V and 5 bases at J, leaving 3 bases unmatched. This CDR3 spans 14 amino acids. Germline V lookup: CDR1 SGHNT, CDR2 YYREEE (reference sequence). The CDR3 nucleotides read TGTGCCAGCAGCTTGGAGACAGGGGCTTATGGCTACACCTTC. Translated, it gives CASSLETGAYGYTF. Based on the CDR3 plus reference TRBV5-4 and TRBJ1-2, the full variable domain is ETGVTQSPTHLIKTRGQQVTLRCSSQSGHNTVSWYQQALGQGPQFIFQYYREEENGRGNFPPRFSGLQFPNYSSELNVNALELDDSALYLCASSLETGAYGYTFGSGTRLTVV.

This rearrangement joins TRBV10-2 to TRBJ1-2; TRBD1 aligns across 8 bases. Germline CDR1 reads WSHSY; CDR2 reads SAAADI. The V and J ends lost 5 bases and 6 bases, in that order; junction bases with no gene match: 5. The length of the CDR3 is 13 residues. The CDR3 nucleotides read TGCGCCAGCAGTCTTGACAGGGGCCATGGCTACACCTTC. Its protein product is CASSLDRGHGYTF.

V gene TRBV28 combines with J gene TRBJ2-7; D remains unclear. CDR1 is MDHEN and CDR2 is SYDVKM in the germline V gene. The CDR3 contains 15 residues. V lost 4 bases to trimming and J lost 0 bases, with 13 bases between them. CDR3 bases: TGTGCCAGCAGTTCGAGAGCGCTAAACTCCTACGAGCAGTACTTC. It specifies CASSSRALNSYEQYF.

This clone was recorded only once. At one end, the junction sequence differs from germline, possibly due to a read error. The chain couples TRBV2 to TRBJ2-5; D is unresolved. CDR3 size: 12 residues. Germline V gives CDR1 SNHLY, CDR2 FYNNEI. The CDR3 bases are TGTGCCAGCACTGAACAGCAAGAGACCCAGTACTTC. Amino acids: CASTEQQETQYF.

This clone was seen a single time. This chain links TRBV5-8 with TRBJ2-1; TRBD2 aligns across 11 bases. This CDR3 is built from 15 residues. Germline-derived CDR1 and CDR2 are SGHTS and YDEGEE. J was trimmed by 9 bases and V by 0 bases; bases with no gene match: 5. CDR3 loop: CASSLGLAGFGEQFF. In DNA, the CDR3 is TGTGCCAGCAGCTTGGGACTAGCGGGGTTTGGTGAGCAGTTCTTC.

CDR3: CATQASGGSDTQYF. The CDR3 region has the DNA TGTGCCACCCAGGCTAGCGGGGGCTCAGATACGCAGTATTTT. This chain uses TRBV27 with TRBJ2-3; 10 bases line up with TRBD2. Germline CDR1 MNHEY, CDR2 SMNVEV (reference sequence). The CDR3 contains 14 residues. Trimming cost V 10 bases and J 4 bases; bases outside gene matches: 8.

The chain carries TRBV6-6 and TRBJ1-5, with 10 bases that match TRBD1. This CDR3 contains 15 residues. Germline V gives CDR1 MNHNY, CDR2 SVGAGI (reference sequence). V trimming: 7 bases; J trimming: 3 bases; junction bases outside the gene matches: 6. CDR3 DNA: TGTGCCAGCACCGGGACAGGGGCCTTCAATCAGCCCCAGCATTTT. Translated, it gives CASTGTGAFNQPQHF.

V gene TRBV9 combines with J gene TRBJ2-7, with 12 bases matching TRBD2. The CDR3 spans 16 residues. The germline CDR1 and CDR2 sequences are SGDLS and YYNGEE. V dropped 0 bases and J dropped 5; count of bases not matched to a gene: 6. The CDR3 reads CASSVGLAGGLNEQYF. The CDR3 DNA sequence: TGTGCCAGCAGCGTAGGCCTAGCGGGGGGGCTAAACGAGCAGTACTTC.

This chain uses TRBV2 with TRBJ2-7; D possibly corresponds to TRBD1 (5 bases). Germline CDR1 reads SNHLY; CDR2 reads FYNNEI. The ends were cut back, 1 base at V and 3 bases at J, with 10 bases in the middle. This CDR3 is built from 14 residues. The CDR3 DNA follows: TGTGCCAGCAGTGAAGGCCAGGGCGTCTACGAGCAGTACTTC. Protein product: CASSEGQGVYEQYF.

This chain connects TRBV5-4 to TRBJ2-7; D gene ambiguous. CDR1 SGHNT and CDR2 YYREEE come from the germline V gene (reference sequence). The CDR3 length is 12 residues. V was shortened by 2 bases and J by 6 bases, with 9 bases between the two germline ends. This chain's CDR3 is CASSFSQSEQYF. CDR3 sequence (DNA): TGTGCCAGCAGCTTTTCCCAGTCCGAGCAGTACTTC.

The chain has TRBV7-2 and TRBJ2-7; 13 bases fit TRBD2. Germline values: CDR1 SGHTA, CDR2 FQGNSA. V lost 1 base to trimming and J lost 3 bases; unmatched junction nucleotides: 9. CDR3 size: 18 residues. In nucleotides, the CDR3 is TGTGCCAGCAGCTTAGTACATGGACTAGCGGGGGCCCTCTACGAGCAGTACTTC. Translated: CASSLVHGLAGALYEQYF.